The TCR beta chain described here comes from a study of cytomegalovirus exposure and HLA in healthy donors. Across the whole study: Tens of millions of unique TCRs from HLA-typed donors made up an early data release.

Study observations and caveats: According to reports, the classifier identified cytomegalovirus status with high specificity and sensitivity.

CDR3 size: 14 residues. Germline CDR1 SGDLS, CDR2 YYNGEE. V was clipped by 6 bases and J by 4 bases; unmatched bases: 8. This clone was found a few times. Its specificity is unknown. Both 60 Vbeta primers and 13 Jbeta primers went into the PCR. This table comes from immunoSEQ multiplex PCR, and its TCRdb copy is limited to in-frame clones, with some not included. The table lists around 140,000 clones, approximately 80% of them singletons. The receptor was derived from a woman aged 40 to 55 in good health and CMV-seropositive. This sequence joins TRBV9 and TRBJ2-7; 9 bases fit TRBD1. The sequenced sample was PBMCs. DNA for the CDR3: TGTGCCAGCACTCCGGGACAGGGCAAGTACGAGCAGTACTTC. Its translation: CASTPGQGKYEQYF. Full variable domain (rest looked up from reference TRBV9 and TRBJ2-7): DSGVTQTPKHLITATGQRVTLRCSPRSGDLSVYWYQQSLDQGLQFLIQYYNGEERAKGNILERFSAQQFPDLHSELNLSSLELGDSALYFCASTPGQGKYEQYFGPGTRLTVT.